These 23 T cell receptor beta chains were all obtained from the same sample, sequenced in a study of blood T cell repertoires in COVID-19. The table came from immunoSEQ multiplex PCR; TCRdb's copy has only in-frame clones and leaves some out. The table includes approximately 210,000 clones, approximately 90% detected once. Source material: peripheral blood. The receptors come from a man aged 25-45 years with acute or convalescent COVID-19.

The chain combines TRBV28 with TRBJ2-7; 7 nucleotides agree with TRBD1. The ends lost 3 bases at V and 3 bases at J; junction bases unmatched: 2. This CDR3 contains 13 residues. Germline V gene lookup returns CDR1 MDHEN and CDR2 SYDVKM. The CDR3 loop is CASSFRTGYEQYF. The CDR3, as DNA: TGTGCCAGCAGTTTCCGGACAGGCTACGAGCAGTACTTC.

The CDR3 is CASRQSTGTGGAGGSRDTQYF. CDR3 DNA: TGTGCCAGTAGGCAAAGTACCGGGACAGGGGGAGCGGGGGGCTCAAGAGATACGCAGTATTTT. The chain uses TRBV19 and TRBJ2-3; 11 nucleotides line up with TRBD1. CDR3 length equals 21 residues. The V gene end was trimmed by 6 bases and the J gene end by 5 bases; junction bases not matched to a gene: 25. Germline assignment: CDR1 LNHDA and CDR2 SQIVND (reference sequence).

The chain uses TRBV4-2 and TRBJ2-7; D remains ambiguous. The V and J ends lost 1 base and 1 base respectively, with 8 bases between them. The germline CDR1 and CDR2 sequences are LGHNA and YNFKEQ. CDR3 size: 14 residues. DNA of the CDR3: TGTGCCAGCAGCCAAGCGATCGGTTCCTACGAGCAGTACTTC. Translating it yields CASSQAIGSYEQYF.

This clone occurred once. The gene calls are TRBV28 and TRBJ1-4; no definite D call. V was cut by 4 bases and J by 7 bases, with 10 bases left in between. The CDR3 length is 13 residues. Germline V gene lookup returns CDR1 MDHEN and CDR2 SYDVKM. In DNA form, the CDR3 reads TGTGCCAGCAGTTCCGGACGGGGTGAAAAACTGTTTTTT. The encoded protein is CASSSGRGEKLFF.

The chain combines TRBV9 with TRBJ2-7; 7 bases map to TRBD1. The CDR3 contains 13 residues. The V gene end was trimmed by 3 bases and the J gene end by 6 bases; junction bases not matched to a gene: 6. Germline-derived CDR1 and CDR2 are SGDLS and YYNGEE. The CDR3 DNA follows: TGTGCCAGCAGCGGACAGGGCTACGGCGAGCAGTACTTC. Protein product: CASSGQGYGEQYF.

V gene TRBV5-4 combines with J gene TRBJ2-7, with TRBD1 as a possible D gene (6 bases). CDR3 length equals 14 residues. V shed 4 bases and J shed 7 bases, with 18 bases lying between them. The germline gives CDR1 SGHNT, CDR2 YYREEE (reference sequence). The CDR3 reads CASSIATGSIEQYF. The CDR3 DNA reads TGTGCCAGCAGCATTGCTACAGGGTCAATTGAGCAGTACTTC.

V is TRBV29-1 and J is TRBJ1-2; TRBD1 aligns across 7 bases. This CDR3 is 15 amino acids long. V shed 5 bases and J 4 bases; nucleotides not matched to a gene: 13. Germline CDR1 and CDR2: SQVTM and ANQGSEA. In nucleotides, the CDR3 is TGCAGCGTTAGGACCCCCAGGGGGGACGCCTATGGCTACACCTTC. This encodes CSVRTPRGDAYGYTF.

The chain carries TRBV29-1 and TRBJ2-3; TRBD2 is a possible D gene (6 bases). V lost 3 bases and J 9 bases, leaving 13 bases between the germline ends. Germline CDR1 is SQVTM and CDR2 is ANQGSEA. CDR3 length: 12 amino acids. The CDR3 here is CSVEGLGMTQYF. In nucleotides, the CDR3 is TGCAGCGTTGAGGGACTTGGGATGACGCAGTATTTT.

This clone was counted only a few times. The V and J genes are TRBV27 and TRBJ2-4; 7 bases agree with TRBD1. Trimming at V came to 6 bases and at J to 14 bases, leaving 13 bases not matched to a gene. The CDR3 consists of 13 residues. The germline gives CDR1 MNHEY, CDR2 SMNVEV (reference sequence). The CDR3 here is CASSKSPGTAEYF. CDR3 bases: TGTGCCAGCAGCAAGTCCCCCGGGACAGCCGAGTACTTC.

This chain links TRBV6-5 with TRBJ1-6; 9 bases fit TRBD1. After removal of 4 bases from V and 10 bases from J, the junction contained 8 bases not matched to a gene. The CDR3 contains 15 residues. Per germline, CDR1 MNHEY and CDR2 SVGAGI. The CDR3 protein is CASSLGGQGVSPLHF. CDR3 bases: TGTGCCAGCAGTTTGGGGGGACAGGGCGTCTCACCCCTCCACTTT.

This rearrangement joins TRBV20-1 to TRBJ1-4; unclear D gene. CDR3 size: 14 residues. Between the trimmed V and J ends, which lost 3 bases and 5 bases, there was a span of 13 bases. Germline V gene lookup returns CDR1 DFQATT and CDR2 SNEGSKA (reference sequence). The CDR3 DNA reads TGCAGTGCTAGTTTAGGAGAGCTCAATGAAAAACTGTTTTTT. Its translation: CSASLGELNEKLFF.

The chain recombines TRBV27 with TRBJ2-3, with D perhaps matching TRBD2 (5 bases). The length of the CDR3 is 15 residues. The germline CDR1 and CDR2 sequences are MNHEY and SMNVEV (reference sequence). Trimming removed 3 bases at V and 0 bases at J, with 10 bases between. The CDR3 coding sequence is TGTGCCAGCAGTTTGTCCGGGATAAGCACAGATACGCAGTATTTT. Its protein is CASSLSGISTDTQYF.

The chain recombines TRBV7-3 with TRBJ2-1; the D gene is possibly TRBD2 (6 bases). V shed 8 bases and J shed 5 bases, with 7 bases lying between them. CDR1 and CDR2 (germline): SGHTA, FQGTGA. This CDR3 region has 11 residues. Here the CDR3 DNA reads TGTGCCAGCGGAGGGGACAATGAGCAGTTCTTC. As protein: CASGGDNEQFF.

The gene calls are TRBV28 and TRBJ2-7; TRBD2 might be the D (5 bases). The CDR3 runs to 12 residues. The germline V gene has CDR1 MDHEN and CDR2 SYDVKM. V lost 7 bases and J 4 bases, leaving 11 bases between the germline ends. The CDR3, as DNA: TGTGCCAGCACCCTGGGAGATTACGAGCAGTACTTC. This codes for CASTLGDYEQYF.

This chain uses TRBV5-1 with TRBJ2-1; D unclear. Looked up from germline, CDR1 is SGHRS and CDR2 is YFSETQ. CDR3 length: 12 residues. Trimming took off 5 bases at V and 7 bases at J, with 10 bases between the two ends. In nucleotides, the CDR3 is TGCGCCAGCAGTCCCTATGGTAATGAGCAGTTCTTC. Its protein is CASSPYGNEQFF.

For the CDR3, the DNA is TGTGCCAGCAGCCAAGTGCTAGCATCCACAGATACGCAGTATTTT. This codes for CASSQVLASTDTQYF. This chain joins TRBV4-2 and TRBJ2-3, with D perhaps TRBD2 (5 bases). CDR3 length: 15 residues. The V and J ends lost 1 base and 2 bases respectively, with 10 bases between them. Germline loops: CDR1 LGHNA, CDR2 YNFKEQ.

The chain links TRBV5-1 to TRBJ2-5; the match to TRBD1 covers 8 bases. CDR3 length: 15 residues. The germline gives CDR1 SGHRS, CDR2 YFSETQ. V lost 7 bases, J lost 2 bases, and 10 bases stayed unmatched. The CDR3 sequence is CASLPGGTGQETQYF. Here the CDR3 DNA reads TGCGCCAGCTTGCCTGGGGGGACAGGTCAAGAGACCCAGTACTTC.

The rearrangement links TRBV5-1 to TRBJ2-1, with D uncertain. Per germline, CDR1 SGHRS and CDR2 YFSETQ. The CDR3 has 16 amino acids. V lost 6 bases and J lost 0, with 16 bases in between. The CDR3 sequence is CASTPQSASSYNEQFF. CDR3 in DNA: TGCGCCAGCACCCCGCAAAGTGCTAGCTCCTACAATGAGCAGTTCTTC.

This clone was found once. V and J are TRBV10-3 and TRBJ1-1; TRBD1 is a possible D gene (6 bases). CDR1 ENHRY and CDR2 SYGVKD come from the germline V gene. This CDR3 spans 15 amino acids. The germline V and J ends were trimmed by 6 bases and 0 bases, with 14 bases remaining between them. DNA for the CDR3: TGTGCCATCAGCCAAATGGGACACTTGAACACTGAAGCTTTCTTT. It yields the protein CAISQMGHLNTEAFF.

The chain joins TRBV6-5 to TRBJ2-7; 7 positions agree with TRBD2. The junction had 13 bases not matched to a gene; V was cut back by 2 bases and J by 6 bases. Germline values: CDR1 MNHEY, CDR2 SVGAGI. There are 16 residues in the CDR3. CDR3 amino acids: CASSYSRRGRVREQYF. The CDR3 DNA is TGTGCCAGCAGTTACAGCCGGAGAGGGAGGGTCCGCGAGCAGTACTTC.

V and J are TRBV7-8 and TRBJ1-3; weak D call: TRBD1 (6 bases). The V gene's germline CDR1 is SGHVS and CDR2 FQNEAQ. V was trimmed by 4 bases and J by 0 bases, leaving 13 bases between them. CDR3 length equals 16 residues. The CDR3 nucleotides are TGTGCCAGCAGCTCTCAAGGACAGTCCTCTGGAAACACCATATATTTT. Amino acids: CASSSQGQSSGNTIYF.

The rearrangement uses TRBV7-8 and TRBJ2-2; TRBD1 matches at 7 bases. The CDR3 contains 18 residues. V shed 5 bases and J 1 base; nucleotides not matched to a gene: 13. In germline, CDR1 is SGHVS, CDR2 FQNEAQ. CDR3 DNA sequence: TGTGCCAGCAGCCGGGTATTTACAGGGGTGAGGAACACCGGGGAGCTGTTTTTT. The encoded protein is CASSRVFTGVRNTGELFF.

The gene calls are TRBV3-1 (or the pseudogene TRBV3-2) and TRBJ1-2; tentatively, D is TRBD1 (6 bases). Trimming removed 4 bases from V and 4 bases from J, with 13 bases in between. Germline-derived CDR1 and CDR2 are LGHDT and YNNKEL (reference sequence). CDR3 length: 14 amino acids. In DNA form, the CDR3 reads TGTGCCAGCAGCCCCCGGGACACGCTCTATGGCTACACCTTC. Its translation: CASSPRDTLYGYTF.